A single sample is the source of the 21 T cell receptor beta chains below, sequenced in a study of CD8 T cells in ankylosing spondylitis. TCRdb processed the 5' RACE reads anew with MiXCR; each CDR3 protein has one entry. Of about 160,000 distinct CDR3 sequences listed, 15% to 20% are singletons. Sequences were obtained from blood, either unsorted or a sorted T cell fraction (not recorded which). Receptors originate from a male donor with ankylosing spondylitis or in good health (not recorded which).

CDR3 in amino acids: CASSLGAGTSFTDTQYF. In DNA form, the CDR3 reads TGTGCCAGCAGCCTCGGAGCCGGGACTAGTTTTACAGATACGCAGTATTTT. The J gene is TRBJ2-3, the V gene TRBV7-2, with 8 bases fitting TRBD2. The germline V gene has CDR1 SGHTA and CDR2 FQGNSA. The CDR3 spans 17 residues. The ends lost 5 bases at V and 3 bases at J; junction bases unmatched: 13. Supplemented by reference TRBV7-2 and TRBJ2-3, the full variable domain reads GAGVSQSPSNKVTEKGKDVELRCDPISGHTALYWYRQSLGQGLEFLIYFQGNSAPDKSGLPSDRFSAERTGGSVSTLTIQRTQQEDSAVYLCASSLGAGTSFTDTQYFGPGTRLTVL.

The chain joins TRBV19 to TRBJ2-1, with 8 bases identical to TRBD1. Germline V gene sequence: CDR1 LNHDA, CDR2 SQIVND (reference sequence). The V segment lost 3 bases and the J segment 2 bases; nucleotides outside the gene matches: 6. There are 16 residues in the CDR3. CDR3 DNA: TGTGCCAGTAGTATCGAACCACAGGGGGCCTACAATGAGCAGTTCTTC. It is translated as CASSIEPQGAYNEQFF.

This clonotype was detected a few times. The CDR3 coding sequence is TGTGCCAGCAGCCGAACCGCTGGGGCCAACGTCCTGACTTTC. Translating it yields CASSRTAGANVLTF. V usage is TRBV6-5 and J usage is TRBJ2-6; no clear D. Looked up from germline, CDR1 is MNHEY and CDR2 is SVGAGI. The CDR3 is made up of 14 amino acids. Trimming left V 6 bases short and J 2 bases short, with 8 bases between.

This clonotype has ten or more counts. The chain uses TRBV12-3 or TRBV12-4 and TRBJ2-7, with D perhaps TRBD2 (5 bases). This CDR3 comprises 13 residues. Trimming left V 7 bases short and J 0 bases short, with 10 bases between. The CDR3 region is CASTPGISYEQYF. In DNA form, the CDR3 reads TGTGCCAGCACCCCGGGGATCTCCTACGAGCAGTACTTC.

The CDR3 DNA sequence: TGTGCCAGCAGCTCGGGGGGACAGGGATTGAACATTCAGTACTTC. Translated, it gives CASSSGGQGLNIQYF. The V call is TRBV7-2, the J call TRBJ2-4; 9 bases match TRBD1. CDR1 and CDR2 from the germline V gene are SGHTA and FQGNSA. This CDR3 region has 15 residues. V trimming: 4 bases; J trimming: 7 bases; junction bases outside the gene matches: 8.

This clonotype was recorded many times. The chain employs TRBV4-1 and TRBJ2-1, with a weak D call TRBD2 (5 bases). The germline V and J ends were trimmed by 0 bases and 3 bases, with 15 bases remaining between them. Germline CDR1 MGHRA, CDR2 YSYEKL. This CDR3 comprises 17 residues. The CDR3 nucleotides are TGCGCCAGCAGCCAAGACCTAGCACTCGAGGTCTACAATGAGCAGTTCTTC. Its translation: CASSQDLALEVYNEQFF.

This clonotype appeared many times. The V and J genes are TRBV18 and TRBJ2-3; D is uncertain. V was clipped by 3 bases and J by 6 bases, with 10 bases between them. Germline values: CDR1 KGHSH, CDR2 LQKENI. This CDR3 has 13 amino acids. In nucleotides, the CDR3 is TGTGCCAGCTCACCCGCGCACGGGGATACGCAGTATTTT. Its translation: CASSPAHGDTQYF.

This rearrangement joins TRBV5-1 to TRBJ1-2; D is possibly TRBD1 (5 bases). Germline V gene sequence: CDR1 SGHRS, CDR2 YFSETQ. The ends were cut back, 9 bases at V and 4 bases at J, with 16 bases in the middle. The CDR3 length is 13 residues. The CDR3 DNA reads TGCGCCACCTCTTACGGGGGTGCCTATGGCTACACCTTC. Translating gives CATSYGGAYGYTF.

Here the CDR3 DNA reads TGTGCCAGCAGTTTCGTTGGGGCCCACTATGGCTACACCTTC. Protein sequence: CASSFVGAHYGYTF. V is TRBV12-3 or TRBV12-4 and J is TRBJ1-2, with a possible D match to TRBD1 (5 bases). Trimming pared 3 bases from V and 3 bases from J, leaving 11 bases between. The CDR3 runs to 14 residues.

The DNA of the CDR3 is TGTGCCAGCAGCTCCCGGCTCCTCCTTTGGCAGTACTTC. It is translated as CASSSRLLLWQYF. The chain carries TRBV5-6 and TRBJ2-7; D is unresolved. Trimming removed 3 bases from V and 9 bases from J, with 16 bases in between. Germline CDR1 SGHDT, CDR2 YYEEEE. There are 13 residues in the CDR3.

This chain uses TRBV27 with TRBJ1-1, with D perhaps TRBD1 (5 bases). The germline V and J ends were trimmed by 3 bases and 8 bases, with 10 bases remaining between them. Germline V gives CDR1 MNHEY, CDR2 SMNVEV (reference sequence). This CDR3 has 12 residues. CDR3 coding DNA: TGTGCCAGCAGTTTCCGGGGCCGGGAAGCTTTCTTT. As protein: CASSFRGREAFF.

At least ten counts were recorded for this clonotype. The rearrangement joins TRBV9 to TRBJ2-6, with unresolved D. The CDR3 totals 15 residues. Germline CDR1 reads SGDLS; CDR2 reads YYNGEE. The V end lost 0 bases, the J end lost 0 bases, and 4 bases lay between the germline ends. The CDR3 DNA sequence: TGTGCCAGCAGCGTAGGACACTCTGGGGCCAACGTCCTGACTTTC. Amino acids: CASSVGHSGANVLTF.

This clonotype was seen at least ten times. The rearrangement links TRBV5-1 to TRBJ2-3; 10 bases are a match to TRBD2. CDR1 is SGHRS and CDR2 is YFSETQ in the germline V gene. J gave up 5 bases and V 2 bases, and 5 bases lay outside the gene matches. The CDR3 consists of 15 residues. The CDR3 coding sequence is TGCGCCAGCAGCTTCTTAGCGGGAGGTGAAGATACGCAGTATTTT. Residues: CASSFLAGGEDTQYF.

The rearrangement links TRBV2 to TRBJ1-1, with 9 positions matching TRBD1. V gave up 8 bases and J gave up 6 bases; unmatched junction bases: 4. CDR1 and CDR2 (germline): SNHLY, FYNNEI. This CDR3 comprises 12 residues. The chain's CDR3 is CASWTGEAEAFF. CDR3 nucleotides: TGTGCCAGCTGGACAGGGGAGGCTGAAGCTTTCTTT.

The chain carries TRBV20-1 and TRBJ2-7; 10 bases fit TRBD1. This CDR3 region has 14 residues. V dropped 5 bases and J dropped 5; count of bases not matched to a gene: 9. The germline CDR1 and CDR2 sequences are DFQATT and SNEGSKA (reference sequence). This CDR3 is CSADRGRDFHEQYF. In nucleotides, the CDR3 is TGCAGTGCTGACAGGGGGCGCGATTTCCACGAGCAGTACTTC.

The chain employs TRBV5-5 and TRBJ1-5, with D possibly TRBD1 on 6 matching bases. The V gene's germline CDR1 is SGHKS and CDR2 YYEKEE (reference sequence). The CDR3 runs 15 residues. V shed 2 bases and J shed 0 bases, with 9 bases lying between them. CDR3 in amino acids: CASSFRTDSNQPQHF. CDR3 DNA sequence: TGTGCCAGCAGCTTCCGGACAGATAGCAATCAGCCCCAGCATTTT. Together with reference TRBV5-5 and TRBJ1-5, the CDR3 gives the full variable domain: DAGVTQSPTHLIKTRGQQVTLRCSPISGHKSVSWYQQVLGQGPQFIFQYYEKEERGRGNFPDRFSARQFPNYSSELNVNALLLGDSALYLCASSFRTDSNQPQHFGDGTRLSIL.

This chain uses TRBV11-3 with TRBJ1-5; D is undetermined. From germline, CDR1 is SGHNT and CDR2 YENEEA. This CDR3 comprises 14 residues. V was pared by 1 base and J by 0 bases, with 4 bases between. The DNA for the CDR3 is TGTGCCAGCAGCTTAGGAACTAGCAATCAGCCCCAGCATTTT. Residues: CASSLGTSNQPQHF.

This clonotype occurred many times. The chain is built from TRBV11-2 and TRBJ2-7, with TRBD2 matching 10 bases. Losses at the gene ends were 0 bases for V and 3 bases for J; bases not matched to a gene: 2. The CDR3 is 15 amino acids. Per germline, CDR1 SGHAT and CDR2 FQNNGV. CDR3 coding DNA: TGTGCCAGCAGCTTAGAACTAGCGGGGCTCTACGAGCAGTACTTC. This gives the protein CASSLELAGLYEQYF. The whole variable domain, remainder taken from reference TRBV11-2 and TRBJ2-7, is EAGVAQSPRYKIIEKRQSVAFWCNPISGHATLYWYQQILGQGPKLLIQFQNNGVVDDSQLPKDRFSAERLKGVDSTLKIQPAKLEDSAVYLCASSLELAGLYEQYFGPGTRLTVT.

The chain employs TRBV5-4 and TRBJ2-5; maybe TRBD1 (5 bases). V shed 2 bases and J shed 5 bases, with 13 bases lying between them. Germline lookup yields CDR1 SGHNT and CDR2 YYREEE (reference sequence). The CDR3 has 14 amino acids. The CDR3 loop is CASSFAPWGETQYF. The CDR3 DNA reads TGTGCCAGCAGCTTTGCCCCCTGGGGCGAGACCCAGTACTTC.

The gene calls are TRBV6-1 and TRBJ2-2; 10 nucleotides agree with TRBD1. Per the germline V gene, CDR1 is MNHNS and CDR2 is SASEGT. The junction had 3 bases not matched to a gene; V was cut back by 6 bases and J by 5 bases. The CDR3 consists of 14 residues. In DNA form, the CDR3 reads TGTGCCAGCAGCAGACAGGGGGCTACCGGGGAGCTGTTTTTT. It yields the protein CASSRQGATGELFF.

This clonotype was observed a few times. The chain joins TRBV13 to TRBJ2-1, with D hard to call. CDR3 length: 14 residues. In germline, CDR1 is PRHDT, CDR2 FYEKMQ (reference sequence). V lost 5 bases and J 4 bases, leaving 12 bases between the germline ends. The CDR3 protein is CASSAGPGYNEQFF. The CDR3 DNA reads TGTGCCAGCAGCGCCGGTCCAGGTTACAATGAGCAGTTCTTC. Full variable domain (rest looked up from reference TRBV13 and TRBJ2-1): AAGVIQSPRHLIKEKRETATLKCYPIPRHDTVYWYQQGPGQDPQFLISFYEKMQSDKGSIPDRFSAQQFSDYHSELNMSSLELGDSALYFCASSAGPGYNEQFFGPGTRLTVL.